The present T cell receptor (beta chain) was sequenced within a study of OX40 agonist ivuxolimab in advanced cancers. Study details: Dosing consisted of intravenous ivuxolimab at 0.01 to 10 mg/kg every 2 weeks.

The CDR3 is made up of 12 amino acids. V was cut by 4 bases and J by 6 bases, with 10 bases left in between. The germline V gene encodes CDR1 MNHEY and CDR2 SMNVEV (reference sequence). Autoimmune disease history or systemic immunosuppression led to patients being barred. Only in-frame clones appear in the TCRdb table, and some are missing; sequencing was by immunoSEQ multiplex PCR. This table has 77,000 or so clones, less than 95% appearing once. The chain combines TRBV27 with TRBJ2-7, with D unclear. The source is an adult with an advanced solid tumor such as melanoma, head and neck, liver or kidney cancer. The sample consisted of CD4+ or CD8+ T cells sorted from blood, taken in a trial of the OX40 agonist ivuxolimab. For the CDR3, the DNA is TGTGCCAGCAGTTCTTTGTACGGCGAGCAGTACTTC. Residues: CASSSLYGEQYF.